Listed below are T cell receptor beta chains from one sample, sequenced in a study of blood T cell repertoires in COVID-19. The repertoire was sequenced with immunoSEQ multiplex PCR; TCRdb's copy has only in-frame clones and lacks some. The table records roughly 250,000 clones, about 88% of them present only once. Source material: PBMCs or T cells enriched from blood (not recorded which). The receptors stem from a woman aged 45-60 years who had recovered from COVID-19. CDR3s include the opening cysteine and the closing phenylalanine or tryptophan. A D gene is named only where the DNA matches it firmly. Rows give clone size only sometimes, using once, few, many, or a class for an expanded clone.

d_gene	v_gene	abundance	j_gene	CDR3aa	CDR3nt
NA	TRBV28	NA	TRBJ1-2	CASSFTGLQSLDYGYTF	TGTGCCAGCAGTTTTACGGGACTGCAGTCGTTGGACTATGGCTACACCTTC
NA	TRBV14	NA	TRBJ2-7	CASSQDSDFSYEQYF	TGTGCCAGCAGCCAAGATAGCGACTTCTCCTACGAGCAGTACTTC
NA	TRBV11-1	NA	TRBJ1-2	CASSLAQTGHVYGYTF	TGTGCCAGCAGCTTAGCGCAAACAGGCCACGTCTATGGCTACACCTTC
TRBD1	TRBV6-2/TRBV6-3	NA	TRBJ2-5	CASSYSGTGGETQYF	TGTGCCAGCAGTTACTCGGGGACAGGGGGTGAGACCCAGTACTTC
NA	TRBV28	few	TRBJ1-5	CASSPPSGNNQPQHF	TGTGCCAGCAGTCCCCCCTCAGGCAACAATCAGCCCCAGCATTTT
NA	TRBV7-9	once	TRBJ2-3	CASSLGYRAAVTDTQYF	TGTGCCAGCAGCTTAGGGTACAGGGCTGCGGTGACAGATACGCAGTATTTT
NA	TRBV28	NA	TRBJ1-6	CASSPPGSHSPLHF	TGTGCCAGCAGTCCGCCGGGTTCCCACTCACCCCTCCACTTT
TRBD1	TRBV18	few	TRBJ2-7	CASSPGLGTAISYEQYF	TGTGCCAGCTCACCAGGATTAGGGACAGCAATCTCCTACGAGCAGTACTTC
NA	TRBV19	NA	TRBJ1-5	CASTDPLRQTTGNQPQHF	TGTGCCAGTACCGATCCACTTCGACAGACGACGGGCAATCAGCCCCAGCATTTT
NA	TRBV24-1	NA	TRBJ2-2	CATSGQFIKPGELFF	TGTGCCACCAGTGGACAATTTATCAAACCCGGGGAGCTGTTTTTT
NA	TRBV7-3	NA	TRBJ2-3	CASSLTADTQYF	TGTGCCAGCAGCCTCACGGCAGATACGCAGTATTTT
NA	TRBV14	NA	TRBJ2-1	CASSQGLQYNEQFF	TGTGCCAGCAGCCAAGGACTCCAATACAATGAGCAGTTCTTC
NA	TRBV5-5	NA	TRBJ1-1	CASSLTGALNTEAFF	TGTGCCAGCAGCTTAACAGGCGCCTTGAACACTGAAGCTTTCTTT
TRBD2	TRBV11-2	few	TRBJ2-1	CASSSIKYPGLAGVYEQFF	TGTGCCAGCAGCTCAATAAAATATCCGGGACTAGCGGGAGTTTATGAGCAGTTCTTC
NA	TRBV7-3	NA	TRBJ1-1	CASSSTPGAEAFF	TGTGCCAGCAGTTCCACCCCGGGAGCTGAAGCTTTCTTT
TRBD1	TRBV7-2	NA	TRBJ1-1	CASSLEWDSSTEAFF	TGTGCCAGCAGCTTAGAATGGGACAGCAGCACTGAAGCTTTCTTT